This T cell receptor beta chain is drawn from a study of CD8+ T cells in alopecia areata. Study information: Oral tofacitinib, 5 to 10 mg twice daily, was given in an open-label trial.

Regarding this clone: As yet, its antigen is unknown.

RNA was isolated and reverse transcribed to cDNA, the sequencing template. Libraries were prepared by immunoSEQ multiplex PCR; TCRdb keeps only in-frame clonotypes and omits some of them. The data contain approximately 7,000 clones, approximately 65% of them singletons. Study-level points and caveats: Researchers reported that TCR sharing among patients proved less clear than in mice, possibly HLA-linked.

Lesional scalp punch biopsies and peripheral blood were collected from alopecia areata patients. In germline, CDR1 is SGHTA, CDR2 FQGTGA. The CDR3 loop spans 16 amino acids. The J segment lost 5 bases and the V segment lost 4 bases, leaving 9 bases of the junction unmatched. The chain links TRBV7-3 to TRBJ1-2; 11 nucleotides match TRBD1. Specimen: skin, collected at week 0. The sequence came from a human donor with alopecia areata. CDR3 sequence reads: CASSSSGGQGAYGYTF. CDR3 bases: TGTGCCAGCAGCTCCAGTGGTGGACAGGGGGCGTATGGCTACACCTTC.